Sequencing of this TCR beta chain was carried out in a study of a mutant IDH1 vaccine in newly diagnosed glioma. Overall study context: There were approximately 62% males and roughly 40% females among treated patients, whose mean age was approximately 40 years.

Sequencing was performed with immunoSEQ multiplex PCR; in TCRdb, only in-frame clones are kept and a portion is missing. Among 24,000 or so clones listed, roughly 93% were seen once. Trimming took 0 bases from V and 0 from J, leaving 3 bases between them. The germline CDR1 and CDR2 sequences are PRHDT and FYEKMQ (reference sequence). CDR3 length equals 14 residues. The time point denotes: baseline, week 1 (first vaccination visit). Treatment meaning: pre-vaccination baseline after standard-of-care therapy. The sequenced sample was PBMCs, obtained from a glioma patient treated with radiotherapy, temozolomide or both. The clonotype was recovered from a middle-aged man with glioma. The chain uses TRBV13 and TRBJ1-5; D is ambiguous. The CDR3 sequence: CASSLGGSNQPQHF. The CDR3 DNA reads TGTGCCAGCAGCTTAGGCGGTAGCAATCAGCCCCAGCATTTT.